This T cell receptor beta chain was identified in a study of cytomegalovirus exposure and HLA in healthy donors. As for the study in general: The 120 validation repertoires matched the approximately 700 first-cohort repertoires in platform, a later analysis reported.

Losses at the gene ends were 4 bases for V and 3 bases for J; bases not matched to a gene: 6. CDR1 and CDR2 (germline): SGDLS, YYNGEE. CDR3 length: 16 amino acids. Clones were sequenced by immunoSEQ multiplex PCR, and TCRdb holds only the in-frame ones, with some missing. The sample lists roughly 150,000 clones, 95% to 96% seen once, with around 0.9% in the top ten. Points on this clone: The antigen remains unidentified.

Study-wide results and limits: The TCR clusters that emerged in the first cohort tended, a later analysis found, to co-occur in the 95 to 150 validation repertoires. Using the classifier, cytomegalovirus status was reportedly diagnosed with high specificity and sensitivity.

V usage is TRBV9 and J usage is TRBJ2-1, with TRBD2 matching over 11 bases. The specimen was PBMCs. This TCR came from a woman between 18 and 29 years old in good health and CMV-seronegative. In DNA, the CDR3 is TGTGCCAGCAGCACCCGACTAGCGGGGTTCTACAATGAGCAGTTCTTC. As protein: CASSTRLAGFYNEQFF.